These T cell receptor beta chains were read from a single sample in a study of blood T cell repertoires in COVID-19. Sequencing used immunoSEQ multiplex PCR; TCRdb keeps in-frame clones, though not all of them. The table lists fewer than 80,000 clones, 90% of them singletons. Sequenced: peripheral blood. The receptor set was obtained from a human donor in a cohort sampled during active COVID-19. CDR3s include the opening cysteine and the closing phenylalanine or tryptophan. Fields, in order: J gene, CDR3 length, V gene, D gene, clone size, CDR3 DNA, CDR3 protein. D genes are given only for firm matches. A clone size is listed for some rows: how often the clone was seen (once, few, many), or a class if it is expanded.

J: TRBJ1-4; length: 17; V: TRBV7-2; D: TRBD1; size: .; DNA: TGTGCCAGCAGCTCGGAAACCGGGACAGGGCTGAGGCAAAAACTGTTTTTT; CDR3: CASSSETGTGLRQKLFF
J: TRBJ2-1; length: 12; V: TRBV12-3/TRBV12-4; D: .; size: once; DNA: TGTGCCAGCAGCCCAGACAGCCCCACGCAGTTCTTC; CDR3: CASSPDSPTQFF
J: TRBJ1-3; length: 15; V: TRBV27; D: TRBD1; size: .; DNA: TGTGCCAACAGGGGCCTTGCGCCCTCTGGAAACACCATATATTTT; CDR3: CANRGLAPSGNTIYF
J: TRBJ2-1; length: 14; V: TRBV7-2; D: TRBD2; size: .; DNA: TGTGCCAGCAGCTTGGCGGGGGGGTACAATGAGCAGTTCTTC; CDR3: CASSLAGGYNEQFF
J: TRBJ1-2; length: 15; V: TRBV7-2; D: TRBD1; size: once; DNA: TGTGCCAGCAGCGGGGACAGGACCTCAAACTATGGCTACACCTTC; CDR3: CASSGDRTSNYGYTF
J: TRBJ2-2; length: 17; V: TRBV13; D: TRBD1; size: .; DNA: TGTGCCAGCTTGGGACAGGGGGAAGCGACAAACACCGGGGAGCTGTTTTTT; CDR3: CASLGQGEATNTGELFF
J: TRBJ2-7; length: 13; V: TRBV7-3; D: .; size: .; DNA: TGTGCCAGCAGCTTAATGCGGGACTACGAGCAGTACTTC; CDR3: CASSLMRDYEQYF
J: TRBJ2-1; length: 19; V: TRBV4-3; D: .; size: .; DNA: TGCGCCAGCAGCCAAGAACGAAGCGGAACAGAATTTTCCTACAATGAGCAGTTCTTC; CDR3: CASSQERSGTEFSYNEQFF
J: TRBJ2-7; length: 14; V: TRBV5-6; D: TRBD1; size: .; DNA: TGTGCCAGCAGCTACCGGGACAGCTCCTACGAGCAGTACTTC; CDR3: CASSYRDSSYEQYF
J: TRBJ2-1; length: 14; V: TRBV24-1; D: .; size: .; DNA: TGTGCCACCAGTGGTTACCAGGTCTCCAATGAGCAGTTCTTC; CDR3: CATSGYQVSNEQFF
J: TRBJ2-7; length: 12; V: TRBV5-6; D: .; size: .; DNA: TGTGCCAGCAGCTTGTCGCGGTACGAGCAGTACTTC; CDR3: CASSLSRYEQYF
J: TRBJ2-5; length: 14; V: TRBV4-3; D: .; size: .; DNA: TGCGCCAGCAGCCAAGATTTGCGGGGTCAGACCCAGTACTTC; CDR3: CASSQDLRGQTQYF
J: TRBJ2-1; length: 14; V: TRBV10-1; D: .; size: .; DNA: TGCGCCAGCAGTGCCCAGGGGAAACACAATGAGCAGTTCTTC; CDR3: CASSAQGKHNEQFF
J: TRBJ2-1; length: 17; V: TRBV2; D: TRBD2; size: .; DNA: TGTGCCAGCAGTCGGGACGGGGGGGTCCTCTCCTACAATGAGCAGTTCTTC; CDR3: CASSRDGGVLSYNEQFF
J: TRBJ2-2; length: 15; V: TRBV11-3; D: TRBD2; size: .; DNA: TGTGCCAGCAGCCTTAGCGGGACGAACACCGGGGAGCTGTTTTTT; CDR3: CASSLSGTNTGELFF
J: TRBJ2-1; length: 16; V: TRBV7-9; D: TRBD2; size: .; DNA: TGTGCCAGCAGCTTAGCGCTAGCGGGCCGATACAATGAGCAGTTCTTC; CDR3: CASSLALAGRYNEQFF
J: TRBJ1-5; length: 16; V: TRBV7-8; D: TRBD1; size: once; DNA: TGTGCCAGCAGCACCGCGGGACAGGGCTACGGGCAGCCCCAGCATTTT; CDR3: CASSTAGQGYGQPQHF
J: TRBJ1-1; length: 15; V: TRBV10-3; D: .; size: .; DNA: TGTGCCATCAGTGACCAGGGACACCTGAACACTGAAGCTTTCTTT; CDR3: CAISDQGHLNTEAFF
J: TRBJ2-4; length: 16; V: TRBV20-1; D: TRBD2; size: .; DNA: TGCAGTGCTAGTCCGGACGGGAGGGCGGCCAAAAACATTCAGTACTTC; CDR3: CSASPDGRAAKNIQYF
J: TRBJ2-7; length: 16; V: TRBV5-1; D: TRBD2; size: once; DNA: TGCGCCAGCAGCATCTCTAGCGGGGGCACTTCCTACGAGCAGTACTTC; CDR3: CASSISSGGTSYEQYF
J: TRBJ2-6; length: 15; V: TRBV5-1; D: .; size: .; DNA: TGCGCCAGCAGCCCACAGGGCGGTGGGGCCAACGTCCTGACTTTC; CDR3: CASSPQGGGANVLTF
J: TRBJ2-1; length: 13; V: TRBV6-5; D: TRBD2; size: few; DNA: TGTGCCAGCAGTTACGAGCGGGGAAGTGAGCAGTTCTTC; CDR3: CASSYERGSEQFF